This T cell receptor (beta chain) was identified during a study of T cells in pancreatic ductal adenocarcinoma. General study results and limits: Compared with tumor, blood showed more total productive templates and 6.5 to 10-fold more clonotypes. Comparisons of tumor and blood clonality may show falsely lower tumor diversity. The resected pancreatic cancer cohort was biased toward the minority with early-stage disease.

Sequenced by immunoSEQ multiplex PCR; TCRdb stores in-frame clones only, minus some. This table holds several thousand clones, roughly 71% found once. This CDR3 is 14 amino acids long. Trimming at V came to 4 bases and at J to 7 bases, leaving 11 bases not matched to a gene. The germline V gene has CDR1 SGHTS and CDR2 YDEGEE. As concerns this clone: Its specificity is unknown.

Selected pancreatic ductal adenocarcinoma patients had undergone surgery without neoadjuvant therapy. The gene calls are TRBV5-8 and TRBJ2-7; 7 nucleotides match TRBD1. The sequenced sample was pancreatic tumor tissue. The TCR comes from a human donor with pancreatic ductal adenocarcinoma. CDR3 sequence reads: CASSPGQSKREQYF. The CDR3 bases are TGTGCCAGCAGCCCGGGACAGTCTAAGAGGGAGCAGTACTTC.